This T cell receptor beta chain came from a study of T-cell reconstitution after alpha-beta-depleted transplantation in children. This clonotype came up many times. No antigen is known for it. Overall study results and limits: Among T cells one year after transplant, newly produced cells accounted for most counts and diversity. For some patients, TCRbeta diversity was high at day 60 because of recipient T cells and thymic progenitors that survived. Reported findings indicate that, about two months after transplant, alpha-beta T cells came from several hundred expanded clones, which were derived from non-depleted graft cells.

Construction of the TCRbeta library involved unique molecular identifiers. MiXCR, applied by TCRdb to the PCR reads, yields one record per CDR3 protein. There are roughly 150,000 distinct CDR3 sequences in the sample; around 10% occur only once, and roughly 13% lies in the top ten. Per germline, CDR1 SQVTM and CDR2 ANQGSEA. The ends lost 3 bases at V and 6 bases at J; junction bases unmatched: 5. This CDR3 region has 15 residues. This receptor was obtained from a boy aged 2 to 10 with acute myeloid leukemia, due to receive a stem cell transplant. Material: PBMCs, obtained before TCRalphabeta/CD19-depleted stem cell transplant. The chain uses TRBV29-1 and TRBJ2-1, with 13 bases lining up with TRBD2. The CDR3 loop reads CSVDPGLAGFNEQFF. CDR3 in DNA: TGCAGCGTTGACCCGGGACTAGCGGGATTCAATGAGCAGTTCTTC.